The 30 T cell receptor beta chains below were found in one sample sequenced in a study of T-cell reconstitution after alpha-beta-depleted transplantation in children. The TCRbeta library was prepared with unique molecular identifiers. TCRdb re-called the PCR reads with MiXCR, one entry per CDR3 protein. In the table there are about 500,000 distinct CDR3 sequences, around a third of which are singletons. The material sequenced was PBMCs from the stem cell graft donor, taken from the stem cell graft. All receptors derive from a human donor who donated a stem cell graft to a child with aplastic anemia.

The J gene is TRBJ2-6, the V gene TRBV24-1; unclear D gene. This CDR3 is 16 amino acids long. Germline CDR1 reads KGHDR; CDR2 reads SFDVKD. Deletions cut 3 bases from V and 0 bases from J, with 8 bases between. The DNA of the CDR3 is TGTGCCACCAGTGATCCCCTAGTCTCTGGGGCCAACGTCCTGACTTTC. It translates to CATSDPLVSGANVLTF.

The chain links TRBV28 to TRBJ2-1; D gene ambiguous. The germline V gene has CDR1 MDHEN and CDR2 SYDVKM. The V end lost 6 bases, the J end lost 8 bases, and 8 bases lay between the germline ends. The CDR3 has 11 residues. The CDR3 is CASRLSDEQFF. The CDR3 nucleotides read TGTGCCAGCAGACTTTCCGATGAGCAGTTCTTC.

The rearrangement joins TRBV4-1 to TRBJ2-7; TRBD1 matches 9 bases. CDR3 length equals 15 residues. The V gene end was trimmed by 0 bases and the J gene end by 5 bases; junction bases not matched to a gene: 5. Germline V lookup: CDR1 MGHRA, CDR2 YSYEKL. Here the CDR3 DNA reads TGCGCCAGCAGCCAAGAGGGACAGGGTAGGGACGAGCAGTACGTC. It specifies CASSQEGQGRDEQYV.

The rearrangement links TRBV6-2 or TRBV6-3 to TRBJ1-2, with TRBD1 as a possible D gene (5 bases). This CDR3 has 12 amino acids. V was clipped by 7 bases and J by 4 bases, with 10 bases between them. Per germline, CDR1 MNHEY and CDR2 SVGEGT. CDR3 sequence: CASMGRPYGYTF. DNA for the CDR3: TGTGCCAGCATGGGACGTCCCTATGGCTACACCTTC.

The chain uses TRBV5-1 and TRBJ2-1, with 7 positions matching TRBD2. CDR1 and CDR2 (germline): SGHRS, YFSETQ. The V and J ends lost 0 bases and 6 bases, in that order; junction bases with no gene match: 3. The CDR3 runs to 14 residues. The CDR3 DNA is TGCGCCAGCAGCTTGGGAAGCGGGATCAATGAGCAGTTCTTC. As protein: CASSLGSGINEQFF.

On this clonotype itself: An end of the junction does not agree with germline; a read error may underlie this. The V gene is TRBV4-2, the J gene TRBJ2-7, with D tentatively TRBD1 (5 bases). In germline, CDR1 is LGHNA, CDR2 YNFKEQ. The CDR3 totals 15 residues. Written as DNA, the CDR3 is TGTGCCAGCAGCCAAGTAAGGGGCGATATGGCGGAGCGGTACTTC. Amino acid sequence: CASSQVRGDMAERYF.

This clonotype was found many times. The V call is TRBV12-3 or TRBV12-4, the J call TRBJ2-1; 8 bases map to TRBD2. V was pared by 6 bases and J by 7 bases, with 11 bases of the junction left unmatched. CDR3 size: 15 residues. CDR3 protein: CASSLGAGGTNEQFF. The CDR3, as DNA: TGTGCCAGCAGCCTAGGGGCGGGAGGTACGAATGAGCAGTTCTTC.

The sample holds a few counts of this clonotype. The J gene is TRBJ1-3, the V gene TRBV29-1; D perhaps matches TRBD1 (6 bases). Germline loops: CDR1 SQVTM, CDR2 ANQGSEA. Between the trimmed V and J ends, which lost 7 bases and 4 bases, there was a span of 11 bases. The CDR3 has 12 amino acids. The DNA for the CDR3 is TGCAGCGGAGTCAGGGGCGGAAACACCATATATTTT. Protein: CSGVRGGNTIYF.

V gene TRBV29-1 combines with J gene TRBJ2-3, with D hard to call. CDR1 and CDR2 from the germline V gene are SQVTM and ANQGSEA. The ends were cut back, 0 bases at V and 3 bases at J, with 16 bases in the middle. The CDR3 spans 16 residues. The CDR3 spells CSVEDPPGDPTDTQYF. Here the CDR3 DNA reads TGCAGCGTTGAAGATCCCCCAGGAGATCCGACAGATACGCAGTATTTT.

The CDR3 here is CASSYNGGGANVLTF. The CDR3 bases are TGCGCCAGCAGCTATAATGGTGGAGGGGCCAACGTCCTGACTTTC. The rearrangement uses TRBV5-1 and TRBJ2-6; no definite D call. Germline loops: CDR1 SGHRS, CDR2 YFSETQ. The CDR3 is 15 residues long. Trimming took off 3 bases at V and 4 bases at J, with 11 bases between the two ends.

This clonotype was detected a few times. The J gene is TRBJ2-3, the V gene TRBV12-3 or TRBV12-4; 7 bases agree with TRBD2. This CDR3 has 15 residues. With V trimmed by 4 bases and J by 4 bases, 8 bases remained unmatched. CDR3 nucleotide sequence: TGTGCCAGCAGTTCCGGGGGAGGGCGCGCAGATACGCAGTATTTT. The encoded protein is CASSSGGGRADTQYF.

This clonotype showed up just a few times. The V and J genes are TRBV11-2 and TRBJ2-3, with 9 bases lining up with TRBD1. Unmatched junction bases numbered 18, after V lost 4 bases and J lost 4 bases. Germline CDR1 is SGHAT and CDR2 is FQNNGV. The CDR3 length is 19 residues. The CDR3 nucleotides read TGTGCCAGCAGCTACCGGGCGGACAGGGGTTGGAGCACGGCAGATACGCAGTATTTT. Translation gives CASSYRADRGWSTADTQYF.

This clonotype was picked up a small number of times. CDR3 sequence reads: CASSYGTTKETQYF. CDR3 coding DNA: TGTGCCAGCAGTTACGGGACCACAAAAGAGACCCAGTACTTC. The rearrangement uses TRBV6-5 and TRBJ2-5, with D possibly being TRBD1 or TRBD2 (5 bases each). Looked up from germline, CDR1 is MNHEY and CDR2 is SVGAGI. V was clipped by 2 bases and J by 3 bases, with 10 bases between them. The CDR3 extends over 14 amino acids.

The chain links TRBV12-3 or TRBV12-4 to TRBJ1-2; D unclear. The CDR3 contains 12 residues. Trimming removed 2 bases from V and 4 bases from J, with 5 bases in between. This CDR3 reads CASSLSVYGYTF. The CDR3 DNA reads TGTGCCAGCAGTTTAAGTGTCTATGGCTACACCTTC.

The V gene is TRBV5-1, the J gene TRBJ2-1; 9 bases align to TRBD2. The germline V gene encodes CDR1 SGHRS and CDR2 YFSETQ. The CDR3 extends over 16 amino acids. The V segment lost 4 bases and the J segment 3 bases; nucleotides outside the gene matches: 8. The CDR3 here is CASSPTIAGDYNEQFF. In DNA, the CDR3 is TGCGCCAGCAGCCCGACGATAGCGGGAGACTACAATGAGCAGTTCTTC.

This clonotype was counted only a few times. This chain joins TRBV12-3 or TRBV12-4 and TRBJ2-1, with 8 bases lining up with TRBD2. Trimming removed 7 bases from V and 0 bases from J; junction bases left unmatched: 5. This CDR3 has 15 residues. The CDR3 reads CASKGLAGSYNEQFF. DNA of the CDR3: TGTGCCAGCAAGGGGCTAGCGGGCTCCTACAATGAGCAGTTCTTC.

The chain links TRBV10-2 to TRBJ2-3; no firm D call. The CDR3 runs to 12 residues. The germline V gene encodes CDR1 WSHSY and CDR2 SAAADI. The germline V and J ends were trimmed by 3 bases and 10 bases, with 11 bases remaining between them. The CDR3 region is CASSEEPYAQYF. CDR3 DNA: TGCGCCAGCAGTGAAGAACCCTATGCGCAGTATTTT.

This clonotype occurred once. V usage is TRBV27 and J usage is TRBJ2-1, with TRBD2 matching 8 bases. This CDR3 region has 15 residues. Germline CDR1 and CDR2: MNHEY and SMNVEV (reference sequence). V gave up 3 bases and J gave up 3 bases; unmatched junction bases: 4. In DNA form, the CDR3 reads TGTGCCAGCAGTTTTGCTAGCGGGCTCTACAATGAGCAGTTCTTC. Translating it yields CASSFASGLYNEQFF.

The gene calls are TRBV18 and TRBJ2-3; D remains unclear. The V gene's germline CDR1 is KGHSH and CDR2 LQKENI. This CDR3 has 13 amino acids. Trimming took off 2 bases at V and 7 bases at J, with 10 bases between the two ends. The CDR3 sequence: CASSPAQIHTQYF. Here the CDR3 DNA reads TGTGCCAGCTCACCAGCCCAAATACATACGCAGTATTTT.

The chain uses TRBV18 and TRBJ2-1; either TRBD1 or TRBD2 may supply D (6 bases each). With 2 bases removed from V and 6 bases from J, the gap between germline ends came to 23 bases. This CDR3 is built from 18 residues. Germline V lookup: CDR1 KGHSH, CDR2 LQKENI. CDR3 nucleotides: TGTGCCAGCTCACCAGTCGGAGGGGGGACTGGCGAGGGCAATGAGCAGTTCTTC. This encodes CASSPVGGGTGEGNEQFF.

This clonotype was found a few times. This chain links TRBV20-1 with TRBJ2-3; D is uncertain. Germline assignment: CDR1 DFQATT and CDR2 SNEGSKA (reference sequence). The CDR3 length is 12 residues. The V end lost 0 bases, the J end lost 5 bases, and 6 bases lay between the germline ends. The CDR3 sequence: CSAREVRDTQYF. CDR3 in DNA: TGCAGTGCTAGAGAAGTACGAGATACGCAGTATTTT.

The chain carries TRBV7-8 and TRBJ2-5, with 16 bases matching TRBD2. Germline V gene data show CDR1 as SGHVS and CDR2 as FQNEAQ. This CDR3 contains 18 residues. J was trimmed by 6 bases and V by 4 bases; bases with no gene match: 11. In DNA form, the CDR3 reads TGTGCCAGCAGCTCGGGACTAGCGGGAGGGCAAGGGTCTAAGACCCAGTACTTC. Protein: CASSSGLAGGQGSKTQYF.

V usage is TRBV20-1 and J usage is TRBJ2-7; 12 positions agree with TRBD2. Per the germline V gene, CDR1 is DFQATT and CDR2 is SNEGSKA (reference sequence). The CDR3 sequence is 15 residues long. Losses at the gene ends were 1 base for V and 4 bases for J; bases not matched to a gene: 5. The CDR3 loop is CSARAPGLAGYEQYF. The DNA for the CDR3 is TGCAGTGCTAGAGCCCCGGGACTAGCGGGTTACGAGCAGTACTTC.

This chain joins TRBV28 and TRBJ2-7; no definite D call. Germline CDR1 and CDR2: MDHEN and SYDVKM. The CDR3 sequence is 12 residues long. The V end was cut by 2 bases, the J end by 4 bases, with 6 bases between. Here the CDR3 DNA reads TGTGCCAGCAGTTTAGGACGGTACGAGCAGTACTTC. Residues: CASSLGRYEQYF. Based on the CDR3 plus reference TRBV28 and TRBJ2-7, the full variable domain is DVKVTQSSRYLVKRTGEKVFLECVQDMDHENMFWYRQDPGLGLRLIYFSYDVKMKEKGDIPEGYSVSREKKERFSLILESASTNQTSMYLCASSLGRYEQYFGPGTRLTVT.

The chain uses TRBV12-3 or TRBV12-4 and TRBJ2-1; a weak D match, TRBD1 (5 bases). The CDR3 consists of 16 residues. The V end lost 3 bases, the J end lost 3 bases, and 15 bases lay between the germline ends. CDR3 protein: CASSLFPPGNYNEQFF. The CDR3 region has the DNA TGTGCCAGCAGTTTGTTCCCCCCAGGGAACTACAATGAGCAGTTCTTC.

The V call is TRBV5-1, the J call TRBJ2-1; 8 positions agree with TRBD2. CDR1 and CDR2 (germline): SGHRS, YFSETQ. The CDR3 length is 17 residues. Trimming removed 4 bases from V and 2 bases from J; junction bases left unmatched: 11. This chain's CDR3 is CASSNGGLAGAYNEQFF. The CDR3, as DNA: TGCGCCAGCAGCAACGGGGGTCTAGCGGGCGCCTACAATGAGCAGTTCTTC.

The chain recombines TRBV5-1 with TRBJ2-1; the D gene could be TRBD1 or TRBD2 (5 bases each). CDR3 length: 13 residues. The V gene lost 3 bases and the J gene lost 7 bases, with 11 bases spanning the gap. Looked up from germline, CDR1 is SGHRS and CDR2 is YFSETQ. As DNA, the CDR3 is TGCGCCAGCAGCTCCCTTTGGGGGAATGAGCAGTTCTTC. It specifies CASSSLWGNEQFF.

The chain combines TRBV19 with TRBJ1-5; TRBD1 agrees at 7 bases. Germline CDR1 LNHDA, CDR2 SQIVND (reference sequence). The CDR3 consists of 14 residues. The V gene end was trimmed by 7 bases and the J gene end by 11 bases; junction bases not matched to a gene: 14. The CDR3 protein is CASTWGQTTSAQHF. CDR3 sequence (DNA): TGTGCCAGTACCTGGGGACAGACTACCTCGGCCCAGCATTTT. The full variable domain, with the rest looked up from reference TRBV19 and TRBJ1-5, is DGGITQSPKYLFRKEGQNVTLSCEQNLNHDAMYWYRQDPGQGLRLIYYSQIVNDFQKGDIAEGYSVSREKKESFPLTVTSAQKNPTAFYLCASTWGQTTSAQHFGDGTRLSIL.

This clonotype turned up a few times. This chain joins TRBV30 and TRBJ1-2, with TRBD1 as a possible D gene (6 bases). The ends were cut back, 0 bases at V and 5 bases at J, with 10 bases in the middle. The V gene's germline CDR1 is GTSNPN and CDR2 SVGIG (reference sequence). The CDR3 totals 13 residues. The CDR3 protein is CAWSVGGLYGYTF. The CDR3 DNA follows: TGTGCCTGGAGTGTTGGGGGCCTATATGGCTACACCTTC.

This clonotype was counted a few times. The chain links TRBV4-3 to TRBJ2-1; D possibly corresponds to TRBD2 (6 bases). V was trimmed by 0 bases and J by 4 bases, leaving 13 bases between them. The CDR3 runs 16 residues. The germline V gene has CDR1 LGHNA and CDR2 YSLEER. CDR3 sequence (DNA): TGCGCCAGCAGCCAAGATAGGAGGGGATGGTACAATGAGCAGTTCTTC. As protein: CASSQDRRGWYNEQFF.